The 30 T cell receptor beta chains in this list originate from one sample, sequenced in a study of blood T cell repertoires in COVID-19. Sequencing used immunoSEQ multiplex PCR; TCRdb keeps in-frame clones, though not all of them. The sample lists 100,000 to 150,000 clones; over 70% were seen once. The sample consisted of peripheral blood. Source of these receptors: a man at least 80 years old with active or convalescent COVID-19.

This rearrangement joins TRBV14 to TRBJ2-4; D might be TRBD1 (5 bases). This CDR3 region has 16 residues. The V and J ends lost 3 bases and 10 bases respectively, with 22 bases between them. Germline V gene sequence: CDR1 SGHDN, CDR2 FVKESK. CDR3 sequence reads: CASSQADTSLRWIQYF. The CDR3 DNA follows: TGTGCCAGCAGCCAGGCGGACACCAGTCTTCGGTGGATTCAGTACTTC.

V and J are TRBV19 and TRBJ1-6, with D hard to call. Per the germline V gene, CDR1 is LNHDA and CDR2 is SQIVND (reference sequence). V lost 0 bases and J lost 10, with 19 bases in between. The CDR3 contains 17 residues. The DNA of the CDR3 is TGTGCCAGTAGTATAGATCGGGTGGAAGGCGTTGGGTCACCCCTCCACTTT. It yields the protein CASSIDRVEGVGSPLHF.

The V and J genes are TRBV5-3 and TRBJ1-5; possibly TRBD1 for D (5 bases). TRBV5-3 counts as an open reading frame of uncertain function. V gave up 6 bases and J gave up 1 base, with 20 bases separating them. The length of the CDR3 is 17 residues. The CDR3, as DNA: TGTGCCAGAACCAGGACACTTATTTTGATCAGCAATCAGCCCCAGCATTTT. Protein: CARTRTLILISNQPQHF.

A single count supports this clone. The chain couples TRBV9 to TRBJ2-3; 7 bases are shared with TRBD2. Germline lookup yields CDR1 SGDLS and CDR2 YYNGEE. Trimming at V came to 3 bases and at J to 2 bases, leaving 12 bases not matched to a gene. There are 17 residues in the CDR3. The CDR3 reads CASSGPVTSPATDTQYF. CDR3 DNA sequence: TGTGCCAGCAGCGGGCCAGTGACTAGCCCGGCCACAGATACGCAGTATTTT. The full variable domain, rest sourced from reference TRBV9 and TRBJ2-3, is DSGVTQTPKHLITATGQRVTLRCSPRSGDLSVYWYQQSLDQGLQFLIQYYNGEERAKGNILERFSAQQFPDLHSELNLSSLELGDSALYFCASSGPVTSPATDTQYFGPGTRLTVL.

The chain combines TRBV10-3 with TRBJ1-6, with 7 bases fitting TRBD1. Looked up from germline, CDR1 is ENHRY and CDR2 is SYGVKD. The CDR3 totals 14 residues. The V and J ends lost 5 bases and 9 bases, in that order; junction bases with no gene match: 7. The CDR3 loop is CAISTGQTSSPLHF. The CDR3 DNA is TGTGCCATCAGTACGGGACAGACCAGTTCACCCCTCCACTTT.

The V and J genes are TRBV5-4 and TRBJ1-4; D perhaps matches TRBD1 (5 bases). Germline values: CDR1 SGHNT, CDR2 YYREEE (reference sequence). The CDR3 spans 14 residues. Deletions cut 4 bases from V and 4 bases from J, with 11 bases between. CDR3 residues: CASSRGGVNEKLFF. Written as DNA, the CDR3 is TGTGCCAGCAGCAGGGGAGGGGTTAATGAAAAACTGTTTTTT.

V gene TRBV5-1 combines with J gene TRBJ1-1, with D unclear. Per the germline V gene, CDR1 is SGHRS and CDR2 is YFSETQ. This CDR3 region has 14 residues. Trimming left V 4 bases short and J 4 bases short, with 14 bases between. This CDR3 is CASSASLAVTEAFF. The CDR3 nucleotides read TGCGCCAGCAGCGCCTCCCTCGCGGTCACTGAAGCTTTCTTT.

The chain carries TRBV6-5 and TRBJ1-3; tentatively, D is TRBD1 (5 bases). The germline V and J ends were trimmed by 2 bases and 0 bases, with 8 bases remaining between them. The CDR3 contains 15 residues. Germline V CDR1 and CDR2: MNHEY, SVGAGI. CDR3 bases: TGTGCCAGCAGTTACGACAGCAGCTCTGGAAACACCATATATTTT. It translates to CASSYDSSSGNTIYF.

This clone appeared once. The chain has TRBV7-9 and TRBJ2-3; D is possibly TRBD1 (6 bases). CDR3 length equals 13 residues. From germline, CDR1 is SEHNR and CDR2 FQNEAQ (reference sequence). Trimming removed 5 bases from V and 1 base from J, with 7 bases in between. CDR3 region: CASSRTGTDTQYF. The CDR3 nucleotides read TGTGCCAGCAGCCGGACAGGCACAGATACGCAGTATTTT.

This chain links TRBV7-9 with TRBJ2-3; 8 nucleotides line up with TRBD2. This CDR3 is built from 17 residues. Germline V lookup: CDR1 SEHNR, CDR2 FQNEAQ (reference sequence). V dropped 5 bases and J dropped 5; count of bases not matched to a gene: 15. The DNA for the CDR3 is TGTGCCAGCAGCCCATCATCTCCGGGGGGGCGTGGAGATACGCAGTATTTT. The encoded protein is CASSPSSPGGRGDTQYF.

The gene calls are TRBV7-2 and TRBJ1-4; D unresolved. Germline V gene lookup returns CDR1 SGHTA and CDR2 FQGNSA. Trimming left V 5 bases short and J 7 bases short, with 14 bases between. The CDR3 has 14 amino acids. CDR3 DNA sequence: TGTGCCAGCAGCCCTGGCATGGCCTCTGAAAAACTGTTTTTT. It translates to CASSPGMASEKLFF.

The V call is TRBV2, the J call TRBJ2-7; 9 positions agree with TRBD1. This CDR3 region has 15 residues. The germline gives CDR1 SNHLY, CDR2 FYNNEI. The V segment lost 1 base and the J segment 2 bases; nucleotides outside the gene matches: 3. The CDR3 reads CASSEGTGDTYEQYF. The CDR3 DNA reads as TGTGCCAGCAGTGAAGGGACAGGGGACACCTACGAGCAGTACTTC. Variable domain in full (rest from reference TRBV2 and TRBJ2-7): EPEVTQTPSHQVTQMGQEVILRCVPISNHLYFYWYRQILGQKVEFLVSFYNNEISEKSEIFDDQFSVERPDGSNFTLKIRSTKLEDSAMYFCASSEGTGDTYEQYFGPGTRLTVT.

CDR3 bases: TGTGCCAGCAGCATACGAAACGGGGGGGAGCTGTTTTTT. Protein sequence: CASSIRNGGELFF. This sequence joins TRBV3-1 (or the pseudogene TRBV3-2) and TRBJ2-2, with unresolved D. The CDR3 has 13 amino acids. Trimming removed 5 bases at V and 8 bases at J, with 12 bases between. Germline V CDR1 and CDR2: LGHDT, YNNKEL (reference sequence).

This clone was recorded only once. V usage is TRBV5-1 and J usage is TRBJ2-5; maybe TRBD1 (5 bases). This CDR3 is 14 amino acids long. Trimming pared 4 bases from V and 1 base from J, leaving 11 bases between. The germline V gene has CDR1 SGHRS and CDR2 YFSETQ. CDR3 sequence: CASSQPTVQETQYF. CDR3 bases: TGCGCCAGCAGCCAACCGACAGTCCAAGAGACCCAGTACTTC.

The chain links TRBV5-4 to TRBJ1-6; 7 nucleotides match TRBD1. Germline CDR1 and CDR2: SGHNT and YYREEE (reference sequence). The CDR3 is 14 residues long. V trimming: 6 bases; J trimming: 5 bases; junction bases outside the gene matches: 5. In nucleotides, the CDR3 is TGTGCCAGCACGTCAGGGGGGCATAATTCACCCCTCCACTTT. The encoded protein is CASTSGGHNSPLHF.

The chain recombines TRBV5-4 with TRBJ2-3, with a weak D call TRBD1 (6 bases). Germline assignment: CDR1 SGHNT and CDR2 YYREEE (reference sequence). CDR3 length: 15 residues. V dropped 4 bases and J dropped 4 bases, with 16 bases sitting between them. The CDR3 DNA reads TGTGCCAGCAGCACCAGGGGTTTTGGCGCAGATACGCAGTATTTT. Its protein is CASSTRGFGADTQYF.

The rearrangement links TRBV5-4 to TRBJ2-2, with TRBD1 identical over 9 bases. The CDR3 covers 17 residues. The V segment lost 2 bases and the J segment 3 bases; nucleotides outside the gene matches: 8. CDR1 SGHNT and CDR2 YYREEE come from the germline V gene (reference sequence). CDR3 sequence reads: CASSFVQGALDTGELFF. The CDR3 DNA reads TGTGCCAGCAGCTTTGTACAGGGGGCGCTGGACACCGGGGAGCTGTTTTTT.

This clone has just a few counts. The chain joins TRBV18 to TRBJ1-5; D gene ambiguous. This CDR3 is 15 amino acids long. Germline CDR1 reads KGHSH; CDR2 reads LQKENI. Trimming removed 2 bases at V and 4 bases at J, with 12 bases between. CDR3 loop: CASSPSTPGNQPQHF. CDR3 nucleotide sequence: TGTGCCAGCTCACCATCAACCCCGGGGAATCAGCCCCAGCATTTT. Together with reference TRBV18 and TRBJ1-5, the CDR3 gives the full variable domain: NAGVMQNPRHLVRRRGQEARLRCSPMKGHSHVYWYRQLPEEGLKFMVYLQKENIIDESGMPKERFSAEFPKEGPSILRIQQVVRGDSAAYFCASSPSTPGNQPQHFGDGTRLSIL.

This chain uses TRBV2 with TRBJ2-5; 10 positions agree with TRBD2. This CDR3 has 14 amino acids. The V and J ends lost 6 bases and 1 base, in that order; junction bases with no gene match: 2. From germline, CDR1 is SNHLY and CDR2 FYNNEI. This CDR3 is CASSRLAGQETQYF. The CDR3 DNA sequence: TGTGCCAGCAGCCGACTAGCGGGCCAAGAGACCCAGTACTTC.

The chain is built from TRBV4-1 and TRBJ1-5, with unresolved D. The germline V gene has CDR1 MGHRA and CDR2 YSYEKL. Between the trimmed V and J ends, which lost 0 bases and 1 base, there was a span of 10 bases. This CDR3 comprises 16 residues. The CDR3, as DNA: TGCGCCAGCAGCCAAGACGGGTCGGTCAGCAATCAGCCCCAGCATTTT. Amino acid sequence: CASSQDGSVSNQPQHF.

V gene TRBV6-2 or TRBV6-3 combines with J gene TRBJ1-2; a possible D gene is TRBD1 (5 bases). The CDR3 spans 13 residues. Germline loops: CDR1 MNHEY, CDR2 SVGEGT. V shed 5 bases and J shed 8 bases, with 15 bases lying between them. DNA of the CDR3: TGTGCCAGCAGTCCGGACACGGTCCACGGCTACACCTTC. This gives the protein CASSPDTVHGYTF.

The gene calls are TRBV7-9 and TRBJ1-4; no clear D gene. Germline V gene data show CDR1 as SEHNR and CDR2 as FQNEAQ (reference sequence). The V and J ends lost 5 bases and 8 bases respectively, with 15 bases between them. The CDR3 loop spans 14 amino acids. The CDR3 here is CASSPREGGEKLFF. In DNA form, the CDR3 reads TGTGCCAGCAGCCCCCGTGAGGGAGGGGAAAAACTGTTTTTT.

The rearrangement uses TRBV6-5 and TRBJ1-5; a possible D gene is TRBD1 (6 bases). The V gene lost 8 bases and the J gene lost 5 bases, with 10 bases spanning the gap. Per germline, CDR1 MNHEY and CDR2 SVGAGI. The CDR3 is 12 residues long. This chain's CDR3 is CASGRTDQPQHF. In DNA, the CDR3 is TGTGCCAGCGGCAGGACAGATCAGCCCCAGCATTTT.

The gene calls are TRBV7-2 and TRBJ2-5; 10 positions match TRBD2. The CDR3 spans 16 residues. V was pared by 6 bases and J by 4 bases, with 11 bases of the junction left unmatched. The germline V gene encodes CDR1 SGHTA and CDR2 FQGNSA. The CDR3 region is CASSSRPAGGGETQYF. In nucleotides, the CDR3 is TGTGCCAGCAGTTCCCGGCCAGCGGGGGGGGGAGAGACCCAGTACTTC.

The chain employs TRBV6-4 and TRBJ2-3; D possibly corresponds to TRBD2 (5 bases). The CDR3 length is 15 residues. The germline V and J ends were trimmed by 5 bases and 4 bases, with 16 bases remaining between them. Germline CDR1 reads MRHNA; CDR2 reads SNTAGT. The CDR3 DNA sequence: TGTGCCAGCAGTCCAGAGGGAGAAGGTGCAGATACGCAGTATTTT. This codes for CASSPEGEGADTQYF.

The CDR3 DNA reads TGTGCCAGCAGCCATCCGGCACTAGCTCCGGAGACCCAGTACTTC. Translated, it gives CASSHPALAPETQYF. The V gene is TRBV5-4, the J gene TRBJ2-5; possibly TRBD2 for D (6 bases). CDR3 length: 15 amino acids. V was pared by 4 bases and J by 5 bases, with 18 bases between. Germline loops: CDR1 SGHNT, CDR2 YYREEE (reference sequence).

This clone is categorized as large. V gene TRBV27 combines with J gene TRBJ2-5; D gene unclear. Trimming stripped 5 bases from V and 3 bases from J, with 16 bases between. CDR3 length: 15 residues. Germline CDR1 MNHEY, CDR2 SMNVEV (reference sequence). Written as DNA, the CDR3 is TGTGCCAGCAGTCCCCTGCTGTCTTTAGAAGAGACCCAGTACTTC. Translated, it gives CASSPLLSLEETQYF.

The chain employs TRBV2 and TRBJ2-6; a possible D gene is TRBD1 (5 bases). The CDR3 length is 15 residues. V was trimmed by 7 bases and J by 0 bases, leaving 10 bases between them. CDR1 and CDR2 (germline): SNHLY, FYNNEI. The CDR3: CASTRESSGANVLTF. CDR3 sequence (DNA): TGTGCCAGCACCAGGGAAAGCTCTGGGGCCAACGTCCTGACTTTC. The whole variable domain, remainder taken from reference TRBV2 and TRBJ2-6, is EPEVTQTPSHQVTQMGQEVILRCVPISNHLYFYWYRQILGQKVEFLVSFYNNEISEKSEIFDDQFSVERPDGSNFTLKIRSTKLEDSAMYFCASTRESSGANVLTFGAGSRLTVL.

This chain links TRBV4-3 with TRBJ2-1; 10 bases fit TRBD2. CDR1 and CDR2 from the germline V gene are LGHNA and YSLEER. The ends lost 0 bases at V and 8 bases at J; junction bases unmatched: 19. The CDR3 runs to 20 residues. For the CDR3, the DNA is TGCGCCAGCAGCCAAGATCCGGTTAGCGCTAGCGGGGGCCCGCGGGATGAGCAGTTCTTC. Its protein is CASSQDPVSASGGPRDEQFF.

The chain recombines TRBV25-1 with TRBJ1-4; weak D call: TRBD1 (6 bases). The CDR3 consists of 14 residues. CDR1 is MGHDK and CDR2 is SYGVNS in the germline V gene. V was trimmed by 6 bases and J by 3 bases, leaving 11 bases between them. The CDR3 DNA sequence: TGTGCCAGCAGCGGGACACCTCCTAATGAAAAACTGTTTTTT. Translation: CASSGTPPNEKLFF.